These T cell receptor beta chains were read from a single sample in a study of shared clonotypes between healthy human individuals. Using immunoSEQ multiplex PCR, the repertoire was profiled, and TCRdb retains in-frame clones only, with some absent. The sample includes 2 million to 2.5 million clones, roughly 90% of them seen just once. The sample comprised naive CD4+ T cells from PBMCs. Every receptor here comes from a young man in good health. Some clones in this sample may be carry-over from other donors' samples. Each CDR3 is given with its conserved first and last residue. A D gene is named only where the DNA matches it firmly.

d_gene,j_gene,v_gene,CDR3aa,CDR3nt
TRBD1,TRBJ1-5,TRBV19,CASSILPGQGYNQPQHF,TGTGCCAGTAGTATACTACCGGGACAGGGGTATAATCAGCCCCAGCATTTT
.,TRBJ2-3,TRBV6-5,CASSYSSPGDTDTQYF,TGTGCCAGCAGTTACTCGTCTCCGGGTGACACAGATACGCAGTATTTT
.,TRBJ2-1,TRBV5-1,CASSEIARGPGNEQFF,TGCGCCAGCAGCGAAATCGCGCGGGGGCCGGGGAATGAGCAGTTCTTC
.,TRBJ2-3,TRBV29-1,CSANGDTQYF,TGCAGCGCGAATGGGGATACGCAGTATTTT
TRBD2,TRBJ2-3,TRBV5-6,CASSSSGRGVRALDTQYF,TGTGCCAGCAGCTCTAGCGGGAGGGGGGTTAGGGCTTTGGATACGCAGTATTTT
TRBD2,TRBJ2-1,TRBV25-1,CASSDPGGPYNEQFF,TGTGCCAGCAGTGACCCGGGGGGGCCCTACAATGAGCAGTTCTTC
.,TRBJ2-7,TRBV5-5,CASSPTAATPGEQYF,TGTGCCAGCAGCCCAACGGCAGCCACCCCGGGCGAGCAGTACTTC
.,TRBJ1-1,TRBV10-3,CAISWERATEAFF,TGTGCCATCAGTTGGGAGAGGGCCACTGAAGCTTTCTTT
.,TRBJ1-2,TRBV27,CASSQRGGAGGYGYTF,TGTGCCAGCAGTCAGAGGGGGGGGGCTGGGGGCTATGGCTACACCTTC
.,TRBJ2-1,TRBV7-2,CASSLNGAWNGNEQFF,TGTGCCAGCAGCTTAAATGGGGCTTGGAATGGAAATGAGCAGTTCTTC
.,TRBJ1-4,TRBV7-9,CASSLDQGREKLFF,TGTGCCAGCAGCTTAGACCAGGGGCGTGAAAAACTGTTTTTT
.,TRBJ2-5,TRBV19,CASSVTGRQETQYF,TGTGCCAGTAGTGTCACAGGGCGCCAAGAGACCCAGTACTTC
.,TRBJ1-1,TRBV29-1,CSVQGWRTEAFF,TGCAGCGTCCAAGGATGGCGCACTGAAGCTTTCTTT
TRBD2,TRBJ2-5,TRBV25-1,CASTPAEAGGETQYF,TGTGCCAGCACCCCCGCGGAGGCCGGGGGGGAGACCCAGTACTTC
.,TRBJ2-5,TRBV7-2,CASSLGPRETQYF,TGTGCCAGCAGCCTAGGTCCGAGGGAGACCCAGTACTTC
.,TRBJ2-1,TRBV12-5,CASGLGGVGVRNEQFF,TGTGCTAGTGGTTTGGGCGGGGTTGGCGTTAGGAATGAGCAGTTCTTC
TRBD1,TRBJ1-2,TRBV5-1,CASSLGGQRPGYTF,TGCGCCAGCAGCTTGGGGGGACAGCGGCCGGGCTACACCTTC
TRBD1,TRBJ1-1,TRBV7-9,CASRPQGFTEAFF,TGTGCCAGCAGGCCACAGGGGTTTACTGAAGCTTTCTTT